What follows are 18 T cell receptor beta chains derived from one specimen sequenced in a study of blood T cells in healthy people across ages (dated by TCRdb to between 2014 and 2016). Receptors were amplified or captured by 5' RACE. Sequencing used an Illumina HiSeq 2500. A second roughly 6 to 11 cycle PCR used a sample-barcoded 5' primer and a J-beta primer mix. TCRdb reanalyzed the raw reads on its own, using fastp at Q25 for trimming and MiXCR for clone calling, and kept in-frame beta chains. Identical CDR3 protein sequences are pooled into one entry, listed with their most common genes and DNA. Across this sample there are about 1.7 million distinct CDR3 sequences, with 25% to 30% seen only once. The biggest ten clones account for about 7.7% of the sample. Sequencing input: blood. The receptors stem from a woman aged 30 to 39 in good health.

The chain is built from TRBV28 and TRBJ2-1; 7 bases agree with TRBD2. Germline values: CDR1 MDHEN, CDR2 SYDVKM. The CDR3 runs 15 residues. V gave up 5 bases and J gave up 7 bases; unmatched junction bases: 11. The CDR3 nucleotides are TGTGCCAGCAGTCCGTCGGGGGGAGGGCCAAATGAGCAGTTCTTC. Translated: CASSPSGGGPNEQFF.

This clonotype was seen only a few times. J is TRBJ2-1 and V is TRBV10-1; TRBD2 matches 10 bases. Trimming cost V 6 bases and J 9 bases; bases outside gene matches: 5. The length of the CDR3 is 13 residues. Germline CDR1 is WNHNN and CDR2 is SYGVQD (reference sequence). In DNA form, the CDR3 reads TGCGCCAGCAGCCTAGGACTAGCGGCTGAGCAGTTCTTC. The encoded protein is CASSLGLAAEQFF.

Worth noting for this clonotype: Mismatch with germline at one junction end may stem from a read error. The chain uses TRBV12-3 or TRBV12-4 and TRBJ2-7; perhaps TRBD1 as D (5 bases). This CDR3 contains 12 residues. CDR3 amino acids: CASSLGPPGRDF. The CDR3 region has the DNA TGTGCCAGCAGTTTGGGGCCGCCGGGCAGGGACTTC.

The table lists this clonotype with a few counts. The chain links TRBV5-1 to TRBJ2-5; D remains ambiguous. The CDR3 length is 15 residues. Germline V gene data show CDR1 as SGHRS and CDR2 as YFSETQ. V was shortened by 0 bases and J by 5 bases, with 14 bases between the two germline ends. The CDR3 DNA is TGCGCCAGCAGCTTGGGATCAGCGTCCGGTGAGACCCAGTACTTC. Protein product: CASSLGSASGETQYF.

This clonotype has a handful of counts. The genes are TRBV6-5 and TRBJ2-1, with TRBD1 matching over 10 bases. Germline values: CDR1 MNHEY, CDR2 SVGAGI. The trim removed 6 bases at V and 9 bases at J, leaving 14 bases unmatched. The CDR3 has 16 amino acids. The DNA of the CDR3 is TGTGCCAGCAGCCCAATTGGACAGGGGGGTTGGGGTGAGCAGTTCTTC. Residues: CASSPIGQGGWGEQFF.

This clonotype was seen a few times. The gene calls are TRBV11-2 and TRBJ2-3; 10 bases map to TRBD2. J was trimmed by 1 base and V by 2 bases; bases with no gene match: 3. CDR1 is SGHAT, CDR2 FQNNGV, per germline. The length of the CDR3 is 16 residues. CDR3: CASSLLAGVGTDTQYF. In nucleotides, the CDR3 is TGTGCCAGCAGCTTACTAGCGGGGGTCGGCACAGATACGCAGTATTTT.

The chain combines TRBV6-6 with TRBJ2-3; 9 bases map to TRBD2. Trimming cost V 5 bases and J 2 bases; bases outside gene matches: 5. The germline gives CDR1 MNHNY, CDR2 SVGAGI (reference sequence). The CDR3 contains 15 residues. Written as DNA, the CDR3 is TGTGCCAGCAGTCCTCGGACTAGCGTCACAGATACGCAGTATTTT. It yields the protein CASSPRTSVTDTQYF.

V usage is TRBV20-1 and J usage is TRBJ2-5, with 7 bases identical to TRBD1. The trim removed 4 bases at V and 3 bases at J, leaving 8 bases unmatched. This CDR3 has 14 residues. Germline CDR1 is DFQATT and CDR2 is SNEGSKA (reference sequence). CDR3 sequence: CSAKMMDRKETQYF. The CDR3, as DNA: TGCAGTGCTAAGATGATGGACAGGAAAGAGACCCAGTACTTC.

This clonotype occurred a few times. The rearrangement joins TRBV9 to TRBJ2-3; 8 bases map to TRBD2. The CDR3 totals 16 residues. V dropped 4 bases and J dropped 4; count of bases not matched to a gene: 11. Germline lookup yields CDR1 SGDLS and CDR2 YYNGEE. The CDR3, as DNA: TGTGCCAGCAGCTCTTCCGGGACTAGTAATTCAGATACGCAGTATTTT. Its translation: CASSSSGTSNSDTQYF.

This clonotype has a handful of counts. V usage is TRBV4-1 and J usage is TRBJ2-1; TRBD2 is a possible D gene (5 bases). This CDR3 has 16 amino acids. Germline CDR1 is MGHRA and CDR2 is YSYEKL. V was clipped by 1 base and J by 0 bases, with 10 bases between them. As DNA, the CDR3 is TGCGCCAGCAGCCAAGGGAGTGGGAGCTCCTACAATGAGCAGTTCTTC. This gives the protein CASSQGSGSSYNEQFF.

The rearrangement joins TRBV20-1 to TRBJ2-5; 11 nucleotides align to TRBD2. Trimming cost V 7 bases and J 0 bases; bases outside gene matches: 7. The CDR3 length is 15 residues. Germline V gene data show CDR1 as DFQATT and CDR2 as SNEGSKA (reference sequence). The CDR3 loop reads CSVSSGRSHQETQYF. DNA for the CDR3: TGCAGTGTCTCTAGCGGGAGGTCCCACCAAGAGACCCAGTACTTC.

The chain has TRBV28 and TRBJ2-7, with D maybe TRBD1 (6 bases). The CDR3 extends over 16 amino acids. V lost 5 bases to trimming and J lost 2 bases, with 19 bases between them. Germline values: CDR1 MDHEN, CDR2 SYDVKM. The CDR3 DNA follows: TGTGCCAGCAGTATAGGGACAAAAGGCCGAACCTACGAGCAGTACTTC. Its protein is CASSIGTKGRTYEQYF. Full variable domain (remainder filled in from reference TRBV28 and TRBJ2-7): DVKVTQSSRYLVKRTGEKVFLECVQDMDHENMFWYRQDPGLGLRLIYFSYDVKMKEKGDIPEGYSVSREKKERFSLILESASTNQTSMYLCASSIGTKGRTYEQYFGPGTRLTVT.

The chain employs TRBV11-2 and TRBJ2-1; D may be TRBD1 or TRBD2 (6 bases each). Germline V CDR1 and CDR2: SGHAT, FQNNGV. The CDR3 runs to 18 residues. Between the trimmed V and J ends, which lost 3 bases and 7 bases, there was a span of 25 bases. In nucleotides, the CDR3 is TGTGCCAGCAGCTTCGACCCTCCGGGGGCGGCCCTCAGGAATGAGCAGTTCTTC. It specifies CASSFDPPGAALRNEQFF.

In the case of this clonotype: The junction departs from the called germline gene at one end, perhaps through a read error. The chain employs TRBV30 and TRBJ2-1; no clear D gene. Germline values: CDR1 GTSNPN, CDR2 SVGIG (reference sequence). CDR3 size: 12 residues. This CDR3 is CAWSVPVNGQFF. The CDR3, as DNA: TGTGCCTGGAGTGTACCAGTAAATGGGCAGTTCTTC.

V gene TRBV28 combines with J gene TRBJ1-2; 9 bases are shared with TRBD1. The CDR3 contains 15 residues. J lost 8 bases, V lost 5 bases, and 12 bases had no gene match. The V gene's germline CDR1 is MDHEN and CDR2 SYDVKM. CDR3 region: CASSLPPGQGFGYTF. The CDR3, as DNA: TGTGCCAGCAGTCTGCCTCCGGGACAGGGTTTCGGCTACACCTTC.

This clonotype turned up a few times. This chain uses TRBV18 with TRBJ2-1; 9 bases map to TRBD2. The germline V gene encodes CDR1 KGHSH and CDR2 LQKENI. The CDR3 extends over 16 amino acids. Trimming removed 5 bases from V and 6 bases from J; junction bases left unmatched: 11. CDR3 loop: CASSEYGGRAANEQFF. The DNA of the CDR3 is TGTGCCAGCTCAGAGTATGGCGGGAGGGCCGCCAATGAGCAGTTCTTC. The full variable domain, in which reference TRBV18 and TRBJ2-1 provide the parts outside the CDR3, is NAGVMQNPRHLVRRRGQEARLRCSPMKGHSHVYWYRQLPEEGLKFMVYLQKENIIDESGMPKERFSAEFPKEGPSILRIQQVVRGDSAAYFCASSEYGGRAANEQFFGPGTRLTVL.

This clonotype was found a few times. The genes are TRBV2 and TRBJ2-7; 9 bases match TRBD1. Trimming removed 11 bases from V and 4 bases from J; junction bases left unmatched: 15. CDR1 is SNHLY and CDR2 is FYNNEI in the germline V gene. There are 15 residues in the CDR3. CDR3 in amino acids: CAGTITGGAGYEQYF. CDR3 in DNA: TGTGCCGGCACCATCACAGGGGGCGCCGGTTACGAGCAGTACTTC.

The CDR3 region has the DNA TGTGCCAGCATGATGGGCACAGGTGAGCAGTTCTTC. Amino acid sequence: CASMMGTGEQFF. This sequence joins TRBV5-6 and TRBJ2-1, with D tentatively TRBD1 (5 bases). Deletions cut 6 bases from V and 9 bases from J, with 13 bases between. This CDR3 region has 12 residues. Germline V gene lookup returns CDR1 SGHDT and CDR2 YYEEEE. Drawing the rest from reference TRBV5-6 and TRBJ2-1, the complete variable domain is DAGVTQSPTHLIKTRGQQVTLRCSPKSGHDTVSWYQQALGQGPQFIFQYYEEEERQRGNFPDRFSGHQFPNYSSELNVNALLLGDSALYLCASMMGTGEQFFGPGTRLTVL.